Listed below are T cell receptor beta chains from one sample, sequenced in a study of blood T cell repertoires in COVID-19. Sequencing was performed with immunoSEQ multiplex PCR; in TCRdb, only in-frame clones are kept and a portion is missing. This table holds about 250,000 clones, about 86% found once. The sequencing sample was made of peripheral blood. The origin of the receptors is a man aged 50 to 59 with active or convalescent COVID-19. CDR3s include the opening cysteine and the closing phenylalanine or tryptophan. D genes are given only for firm matches. The size entry is marked missing in some rows and otherwise reads once, few, many or a size class.

clone size: .
D gene: TRBD1
J gene: TRBJ1-2
V gene: TRBV5-6
CDR3 DNA: TGTGCCAGCAGCCCCACCGGGACAGGGATCTATGGCTACACCTTC
CDR3 protein: CASSPTGTGIYGYTF

clone size: .
D gene: .
J gene: TRBJ1-2
V gene: TRBV6-5
CDR3 DNA: TGTGCCAGCAGTTACTCGATGGTTCGGGGGAACTATGGCTACACCTTC
CDR3 protein: CASSYSMVRGNYGYTF

clone size: .
D gene: .
J gene: TRBJ2-5
V gene: TRBV1
CDR3 DNA: TGCACCAGCAGCCAAGATGGGGGCCGGGGCTCTCCGGGGGAGACCCAGTACTTC
CDR3 protein: CTSSQDGGRGSPGETQYF

clone size: .
D gene: TRBD1
J gene: TRBJ1-1
V gene: TRBV11-2
CDR3 DNA: TGTGCCAGCAGCCAGAGGACAGGGGGATCAGGGAACACTGAAGCTTTCTTT
CDR3 protein: CASSQRTGGSGNTEAFF

clone size: .
D gene: TRBD1
J gene: TRBJ1-1
V gene: TRBV11-2
CDR3 DNA: TGTGCCAGCAGCTTAGCTGGGACAGCCAACACTGAAGCTTTCTTT
CDR3 protein: CASSLAGTANTEAFF

clone size: .
D gene: .
J gene: TRBJ1-3
V gene: TRBV9
CDR3 DNA: TGTGCCAGCAGCTTCGACACGAGCTCTGGAAACACCATATATTTT
CDR3 protein: CASSFDTSSGNTIYF

clone size: .
D gene: .
J gene: TRBJ1-2
V gene: TRBV18
CDR3 DNA: TGTGCCAGCTCACCAAGTTCGGTGGATGGCTACACCTTC
CDR3 protein: CASSPSSVDGYTF

clone size: .
D gene: TRBD1
J gene: TRBJ2-7
V gene: TRBV27
CDR3 DNA: TGTGCCAGCAGTTTAAAGGCTCCGGACAGGCTTTACGAGCAGTACTTC
CDR3 protein: CASSLKAPDRLYEQYF

clone size: .
D gene: .
J gene: TRBJ2-1
V gene: TRBV11-1
CDR3 DNA: TGTGCCAGCAGCTTAGTTGGCCAGGGGCCCTACAATGAGCAGTTCTTC
CDR3 protein: CASSLVGQGPYNEQFF

clone size: .
D gene: TRBD2
J gene: TRBJ2-3
V gene: TRBV9
CDR3 DNA: TGTGCCAGCAGCGCGAGCGGGGATAACACAGATACGCAGTATTTT
CDR3 protein: CASSASGDNTDTQYF

clone size: .
D gene: .
J gene: TRBJ2-3
V gene: TRBV21-1
CDR3 DNA: TGTGCCAGCAGCAAAGTTAGTGTACAGGGGGTCACAGATACGCAGTATTTT
CDR3 protein: CASSKVSVQGVTDTQYF

clone size: .
D gene: .
J gene: TRBJ1-1
V gene: TRBV15
CDR3 DNA: TGTGCCACCAGCTCCCCCGGTAGGAACACTGAAGCTTTCTTT
CDR3 protein: CATSSPGRNTEAFF

clone size: .
D gene: TRBD1
J gene: TRBJ1-2
V gene: TRBV14
CDR3 DNA: TGTGCCACCTCTCCACTGACAGGGCTCCGAGGAGGGGGTTATGGCTACACCTTC
CDR3 protein: CATSPLTGLRGGGYGYTF

clone size: once
D gene: .
J gene: TRBJ2-2
V gene: TRBV11-2
CDR3 DNA: TGTGCCAGCAGCCAGATGGGCCAGGGCCGCACCGGGGAGCTGTTTTTT
CDR3 protein: CASSQMGQGRTGELFF

clone size: .
D gene: TRBD1
J gene: TRBJ2-6
V gene: TRBV13
CDR3 DNA: TGTGCCAGCAGATCCTTCTCCTGGACAGGGGGCTCTGGGGCCAACGTCCTGACTTTC
CDR3 protein: CASRSFSWTGGSGANVLTF

clone size: .
D gene: TRBD1
J gene: TRBJ1-1
V gene: TRBV6-5
CDR3 DNA: TGTGCCAGCAGTCTCAGGACAGGGACGAACACTGAAGCTTTCTTT
CDR3 protein: CASSLRTGTNTEAFF

clone size: .
D gene: .
J gene: TRBJ1-1
V gene: TRBV28
CDR3 DNA: TGTGCCAGCAGTTTAGGAGGGAACACTGAAGCTTTCTTT
CDR3 protein: CASSLGGNTEAFF

clone size: once
D gene: .
J gene: TRBJ1-1
V gene: TRBV5-1
CDR3 DNA: TGCGCCAGCGCTCGGGACTCCCCCCCTGAAGCTTTCTTT
CDR3 protein: CASARDSPPEAFF

clone size: .
D gene: .
J gene: TRBJ1-1
V gene: TRBV7-2
CDR3 DNA: TGTGCCAGCAGCCCCCTAGTCGGCCCCTTGAACACTGAAGCTTTCTTT
CDR3 protein: CASSPLVGPLNTEAFF

clone size: .
D gene: .
J gene: TRBJ1-2
V gene: TRBV28
CDR3 DNA: TGTGCCAGCAGTTTGAGGAGGGGCGCGAATGGCTACACCTTC
CDR3 protein: CASSLRRGANGYTF

clone size: .
D gene: .
J gene: TRBJ2-3
V gene: TRBV7-2
CDR3 DNA: TGTGCCAGCAGCCGGGGAACAGATACGCAGTATTTT
CDR3 protein: CASSRGTDTQYF

clone size: .
D gene: TRBD1
J gene: TRBJ1-1
V gene: TRBV6-5
CDR3 DNA: TGTGCCAGCAGTTACGGGGGGACAGTAGACACTGAAGCTTTCTTT
CDR3 protein: CASSYGGTVDTEAFF

clone size: .
D gene: .
J gene: TRBJ2-7
V gene: TRBV7-2
CDR3 DNA: TGTGCCAGCAGCTTAGCTGACAGCTCCTACGAGCAGTACTTC
CDR3 protein: CASSLADSSYEQYF

clone size: .
D gene: TRBD2
J gene: TRBJ2-7
V gene: TRBV5-1
CDR3 DNA: TGCGCCAGCACCCCGGGGGGGGCCCACGAGCAGTACTTC
CDR3 protein: CASTPGGAHEQYF

clone size: .
D gene: .
J gene: TRBJ2-5
V gene: TRBV5-1
CDR3 DNA: TGCGCCAGCAGCCGTGGACAGAAAGAGACCCAGTACTTC
CDR3 protein: CASSRGQKETQYF

clone size: once
D gene: TRBD1
J gene: TRBJ2-7
V gene: TRBV5-4
CDR3 DNA: TGTGCCAGCAGCCCCGGGACAGGGCTCTACGAGCAGTACTTC
CDR3 protein: CASSPGTGLYEQYF

clone size: .
D gene: TRBD2
J gene: TRBJ2-7
V gene: TRBV7-8
CDR3 DNA: TGTGCCAGCAGCTACTACGCGGGGGGCCCTTCCTACGAGCAGTACTTC
CDR3 protein: CASSYYAGGPSYEQYF

clone size: .
D gene: .
J gene: TRBJ2-7
V gene: TRBV29-1
CDR3 DNA: TGCAGCGCGTCCTCCGGGTCGTACTACGAGCAGTACTTC
CDR3 protein: CSASSGSYYEQYF

clone size: .
D gene: .
J gene: TRBJ1-2
V gene: TRBV28
CDR3 DNA: TGTGCCAGCAGCCCCGGACAGAACTATGGCTACACCTTC
CDR3 protein: CASSPGQNYGYTF

clone size: .
D gene: .
J gene: TRBJ1-3
V gene: TRBV4-1
CDR3 DNA: TGCGCCAGCAGCCACGGTCGGAGCTCTGGAAACACCATATATTTT
CDR3 protein: CASSHGRSSGNTIYF

clone size: .
D gene: .
J gene: TRBJ2-5
V gene: TRBV5-1
CDR3 DNA: TGCGCCAGCAGCTCCGGAGGGGTATCAGAGACCCAGTACTTC
CDR3 protein: CASSSGGVSETQYF

clone size: .
D gene: .
J gene: TRBJ2-1
V gene: TRBV5-5
CDR3 DNA: TGTGCCAGCAGCTTCAGGGCGCTGATGAATGAGCAGTTCTTC
CDR3 protein: CASSFRALMNEQFF

clone size: .
D gene: TRBD2
J gene: TRBJ2-2
V gene: TRBV4-1
CDR3 DNA: TGCGCCAGCAGCCAACAACAGCGGGGGGCGAACACCGGGGAGCTGTTTTTT
CDR3 protein: CASSQQQRGANTGELFF

clone size: once
D gene: .
J gene: TRBJ1-5
V gene: TRBV3-1/TRBV3-2
CDR3 DNA: TGTGCCAGCAGCCCTATTGAAATAGAAGGCAATCAGCCCCAGCATTTT
CDR3 protein: CASSPIEIEGNQPQHF

clone size: .
D gene: TRBD1
J gene: TRBJ2-7
V gene: TRBV2
CDR3 DNA: TGTGCCAGCAAACCGGGACAGGGTTTCTACGAGCAGTACTTC
CDR3 protein: CASKPGQGFYEQYF

clone size: few
D gene: .
J gene: TRBJ1-5
V gene: TRBV2
CDR3 DNA: TGTGCCAGCAGGGACGGCGGGGGTAGACCCCAGCATTTT
CDR3 protein: CASRDGGGRPQHF

clone size: .
D gene: TRBD1
J gene: TRBJ1-5
V gene: TRBV6-6
CDR3 DNA: TGTGCCAGCAGGGATACAGGGGAAGATCAGCCCCAGCATTTT
CDR3 protein: CASRDTGEDQPQHF

clone size: .
D gene: .
J gene: TRBJ2-4
V gene: TRBV5-1
CDR3 DNA: TGCGCCAGCAAACTGATGGAAAACATTCAGTACTTC
CDR3 protein: CASKLMENIQYF

clone size: .
D gene: .
J gene: TRBJ2-1
V gene: TRBV30
CDR3 DNA: TGTGCCTGGAGTGTACGGGTTGGCAATGAGCAGTTCTTC
CDR3 protein: CAWSVRVGNEQFF